This T cell receptor (beta chain) stems from a study of a mutant IDH1 vaccine in newly diagnosed glioma. Study details: Vaccination started 4-6 weeks after radiotherapy alone, or with temozolomide cycles. Patients had received radiotherapy, temozolomide, or both previously, most receiving both.

Findings and limits, study-wide: Variations in leading peripheral T cell clonotypes appeared to have no connection with pseudoprogression.

In its sample, this clone was seen once. Its matching antigen is unknown. Time point given: week 23, last vaccination. Topical imiquimod accompanied each vaccine dose, which consisted of 300 ug of mutant IDH1 20-mer peptide. Newly diagnosed WHO grade 3 or 4 IDH1-mutant, ATRX-lost astrocytomas were identified in the donors. Measured with immunoSEQ multiplex PCR; TCRdb has only the in-frame clones, and not every one. The table has about 43,000 clones, roughly 83% seen once. Trimming left V 6 bases short and J 11 bases short, with 11 bases between. Germline CDR1 reads SGHVS; CDR2 reads FQNEAQ. This CDR3 contains 11 residues.

The sample here was PBMCs, taken from a glioma patient whose treatment included an IDH1 peptide vaccine. The sequence was collected from a young woman with glioma. Some clones in this sample may be carry-over from other donors' samples. V is TRBV7-8 and J is TRBJ2-1; no clear D. The CDR3 DNA reads TGTGCCAGCAGTACCCGGGCTCAGCAGTTCTTC. Translation: CASSTRAQQFF. Full variable domain (rest looked up from reference TRBV7-8 and TRBJ2-1): GAGVSQSPRYKVAKRGQDVALRCDPISGHVSLFWYQQALGQGPEFLTYFQNEAQLDKSGLPSDRFFAERPEGSVSTLKIQRTQQEDSAVYLCASSTRAQQFFGPGTRLTVL.